This T cell receptor beta chain was sequenced in a study of lymphopenia after photon versus proton radiotherapy. Points from the study as a whole: Relative stability marked proton patients; photon patients lost diversity and naive cells. Better survival with proton therapy was suggested as possible, not demonstrated. After the lymphocyte nadir, photon-treated repertoires showed oligoclonal expansion, especially of CD8+ Temra cells. Larger post-nadir TCR diversity loss correlated inversely with survival in deceased patients.

Trimming removed 0 bases at V and 2 bases at J, with 12 bases between. This CDR3 is built from 15 residues. Germline loops: CDR1 SGHRS, CDR2 YFSETQ. Sequencing was performed with immunoSEQ multiplex PCR; in TCRdb, only in-frame clones are kept and a portion is missing. The top ten hold around 2.2% of the sample, which has 70,000 or so clones, 85% to 95% seen once. On this clone: Its antigen remains unidentified.

V gene TRBV5-1 combines with J gene TRBJ2-7; possibly TRBD1 for D (6 bases). This material consisted of peripheral blood, taken from a patient treated with photon-based radiotherapy. The origin of this receptor is a woman aged 40 to 55 with cholangiocarcinoma. The CDR3 DNA follows: TGCGCCAGCAGCTTGGGAGGGGACATGACCTACGAGCAGTACTTC. As protein: CASSLGGDMTYEQYF.